This is a list of T cell receptor beta chains from one sample in a study of T cells in Graves' hyperthyroidism and ophthalmopathy. TCRdb used MiXCR to reprocess the multiplex PCR reads, holding one entry per CDR3 protein. The table lists 300,000 to 400,000 distinct CDR3 sequences, 15% to 20% of them singletons. Sequencing input: blood. These receptors all come from a woman between 50 and 59 years old with Graves' hyperthyroidism. Both conserved end residues are part of each CDR3. The D gene is left open where the match is weak. Expanded clones are given a class, and other clones once, few, many or no size at all.

TGTGCCAGCAGTCCTGGACAGGGGGCTATTGATGGCTACACCTTC | CASSPGQGAIDGYTF | TRBJ1-2 | many | TRBV12-3/TRBV12-4 | TRBD1
TGCGCCAGCAGCTTGGTCCGGGGGGGCAATACAGATACGCAGTATTTT | CASSLVRGGNTDTQYF | TRBJ2-3 | once | TRBV5-1 | TRBD2
TGCGCCAGCAGCTTGTTAGCCTCCTCCTACAATGAGCAGTTCTTC | CASSLLASSYNEQFF | TRBJ2-1 | many | TRBV5-1 | -
TGCGCCAGCAGCTTGGGGTTTGGCGCCGATGCAACTAATGAAAAACTGTTTTTT | CASSLGFGADATNEKLFF | TRBJ1-4 | few | TRBV5-1 | -
TGTGCCAGCAGAGCCCTAGGACAGGGAGGCACTGAAGCTTTCTTT | CASRALGQGGTEAFF | TRBJ1-1 | many | TRBV28 | TRBD1
TGCGCCAGCAGCGTAGGGGGCGCGGTAGCTGAAGCTTTCTTT | CASSVGGAVAEAFF | TRBJ1-1 | - | TRBV5-1 | TRBD1
TGTGCCTGGAGCCGGAACAGGGGAGGGAATGAAAAACTGTTTTTT | CAWSRNRGGNEKLFF | TRBJ1-4 | few | TRBV30 | TRBD1
TGTGCCAGCAGTGCCCTTGCAGGGGTTACCTACAATGAGCAGTTCTTC | CASSALAGVTYNEQFF | TRBJ2-1 | few | TRBV6-1 | -
TGTGCCAGCAGCCAAGGTTCGGGACAGGGCGGATATGGCTACACCTTC | CASSQGSGQGGYGYTF | TRBJ1-2 | many | TRBV3-1 | TRBD1
TGTGCCAGCTCACTAGTAGCGGGATTATCCCACGAGCAGTACTTC | CASSLVAGLSHEQYF | TRBJ2-7 | many | TRBV18 | TRBD2
TGTGCCACCTCGACAGGGGGCGGAAATCAGCCCCAGCATTTT | CATSTGGGNQPQHF | TRBJ1-5 | few | TRBV6-1 | TRBD1
TGTGCCAGCAGCCGTAACTACGAGCAGTACTTC | CASSRNYEQYF | TRBJ2-7 | many | TRBV6-1 | -
TGTGCCAGCAGTGAATCGCGAAACCCCCCCTACAATGAGCAGTTCTTC | CASSESRNPPYNEQFF | TRBJ2-1 | - | TRBV6-1 | -
TGCGCCAGCACCCCGGAGAGGGGTTCTCTGGGTGAGCAGTACTTC | CASTPERGSLGEQYF | TRBJ2-7 | few | TRBV4-1 | -
TGTGCCAGCCTCGAAGCTGGGGTAGCCAGATATTATGGTGAGCAGTTCTTC | CASLEAGVARYYGEQFF | TRBJ2-1 | many | TRBV2 | -
TGTGCCAGCAGTTTAGACGCCAACAATGAGCAGTTCTTC | CASSLDANNEQFF | TRBJ2-1 | - | TRBV28 | -
TGTGCCACCCGGACAGGGATCCAGCCTAACTATGGCTACACCTTC | CATRTGIQPNYGYTF | TRBJ1-2 | - | TRBV15 | TRBD1
TGTGCCAGCAGTTACCCGGGGACCCCGGAAGGTTGGAACACTGAAGCTTTCTTT | CASSYPGTPEGWNTEAFF | TRBJ1-1 | - | TRBV6-8 | -
TGCAGTGCCGCTAGAGGGGGGGCTGAAGCTTTCTTT | CSAARGGAEAFF | TRBJ1-1 | once | TRBV20-1 | -
TGTGCCAGCAGTTACTCGAAATCTGGGTCGGGTGAAGCTTTCTTT | CASSYSKSGSGEAFF | TRBJ1-1 | few | TRBV6-2/TRBV6-3 | -
TGTGCCAGCAGTCCAGGGGGGAAAGGAAACACCATATATTTT | CASSPGGKGNTIYF | TRBJ1-3 | many | TRBV12-3/TRBV12-4 | TRBD1
TGCGCCAGCAGCGACTACAGGGGCAAAAATCAGCCCCAGCATTTT | CASSDYRGKNQPQHF | TRBJ1-5 | - | TRBV4-1 | TRBD1
TGTGCCAGCAGCGGACCCGGGACAGGGGGCAACACCGGGGAGCTGTTTTTT | CASSGPGTGGNTGELFF | TRBJ2-2 | - | TRBV7-8 | TRBD1
TGTGCCAGCAGCCGTATCAGGACAGGGATTTACAATGAGCAGTTCTTC | CASSRIRTGIYNEQFF | TRBJ2-1 | few | TRBV6-1 | TRBD1
TGTGCCAGCAGCTTAGCGCTTTGGACAGCTACCGGGGAGCTGTTTTTT | CASSLALWTATGELFF | TRBJ2-2 | few | TRBV7-2 | -
TGTGCCAGTAGTCCCCAAGGGACTAGCGGGGCCTGGGATACGCAGTATTTT | CASSPQGTSGAWDTQYF | TRBJ2-3 | - | TRBV19 | TRBD2
TGTGCCAGCAGCTCAGGGCTGGGGGGGGGCGACACAGATACGCAGTATTTT | CASSSGLGGGDTDTQYF | TRBJ2-3 | many | TRBV7-3 | -
TGTGCCAGCAGGGTAGGGGGGGCCAAAAACATTCAGTACTTC | CASRVGGAKNIQYF | TRBJ2-4 | - | TRBV28 | -
TGTGCCAGCAGCTTATTGGTCGCGGAAAACACAGATACGCAGTATTTT | CASSLLVAENTDTQYF | TRBJ2-3 | few | TRBV13 | -
TGCGCCAGCGGGACAGGGGGATTTGAGGAGACCCAGTACTTC | CASGTGGFEETQYF | TRBJ2-5 | - | TRBV5-1 | TRBD1
TGTGCCAGCACCGGGGAGGGGTCAAGGGTGAACACTGAAGCTTTCTTT | CASTGEGSRVNTEAFF | TRBJ1-1 | - | TRBV7-9 | -
TGCGCCAGCAGGTTAGGGACAGGGGGCGAAAAGACCCAGTACTTC | CASRLGTGGEKTQYF | TRBJ2-5 | - | TRBV5-1 | TRBD1